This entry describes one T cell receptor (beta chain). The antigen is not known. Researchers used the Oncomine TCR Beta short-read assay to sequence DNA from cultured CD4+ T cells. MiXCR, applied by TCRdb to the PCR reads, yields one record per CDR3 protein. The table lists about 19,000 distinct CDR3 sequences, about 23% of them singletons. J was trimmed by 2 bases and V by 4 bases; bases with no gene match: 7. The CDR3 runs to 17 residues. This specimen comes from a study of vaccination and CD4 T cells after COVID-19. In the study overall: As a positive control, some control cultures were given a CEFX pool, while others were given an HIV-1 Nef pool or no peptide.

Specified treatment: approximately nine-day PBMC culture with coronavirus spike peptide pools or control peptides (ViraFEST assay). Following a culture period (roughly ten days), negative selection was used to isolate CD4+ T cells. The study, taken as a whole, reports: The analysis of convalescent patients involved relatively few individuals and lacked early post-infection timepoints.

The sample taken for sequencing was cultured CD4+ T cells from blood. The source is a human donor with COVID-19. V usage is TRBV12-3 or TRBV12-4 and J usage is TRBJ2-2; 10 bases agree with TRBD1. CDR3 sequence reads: CASSSRTGGINTGELFF. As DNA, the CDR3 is TGTGCCAGCAGTTCCCGGACAGGGGGGATAAACACCGGGGAGCTGTTTTTT.